These 12 T cell receptor beta chains share one sample of origin, sequenced in a study of T cell repertoires in cytomegalovirus infection. TCRdb redid the calling of the reads with MiXCR, one entry per CDR3 protein. Of about 460,000 distinct CDR3 sequences in the sample, around 11% were seen once. Material: PBMCs. The source of these receptors is a human donor in good health (CMV status not recorded). Some clones in this sample may be carry-over from other donors' samples.

This clonotype was detected only a few times. J is TRBJ2-3 and V is TRBV13, with 13 nucleotides matching TRBD2. This CDR3 has 17 residues. The V gene end was trimmed by 6 bases and the J gene end by 5 bases; junction bases not matched to a gene: 11. Germline assignment: CDR1 PRHDT and CDR2 FYEKMQ (reference sequence). The CDR3 region is CASSSGLAGVKRDTQYF. CDR3 bases: TGTGCCAGCAGTTCTGGACTAGCGGGAGTAAAACGAGATACGCAGTATTTT.

The gene calls are TRBV20-1 and TRBJ2-1; weak D call: TRBD2 (6 bases). Germline assignment: CDR1 DFQATT and CDR2 SNEGSKA (reference sequence). CDR3 size: 14 residues. V lost 5 bases and J lost 8, with 19 bases in between. Written as DNA, the CDR3 is TGCAGTGCTGAGGGACTTTATGTGGTCGATGAGCAGTTCTTC. Translated, it gives CSAEGLYVVDEQFF.

J is TRBJ2-5 and V is TRBV27; D uncertain. The CDR3 totals 16 residues. CDR1 is MNHEY, CDR2 SMNVEV, per germline (reference sequence). Between the trimmed V and J ends, which lost 0 bases and 1 base, there was a span of 12 bases. The CDR3, as DNA: TGTGCCAGCAGTTTATCCAGGCACCAACCCCAAGAGACCCAGTACTTC. This codes for CASSLSRHQPQETQYF.

The sample holds many counts of this clonotype. The chain joins TRBV10-3 to TRBJ2-1; 7 nucleotides agree with TRBD2. Germline V gene sequence: CDR1 ENHRY, CDR2 SYGVKD. This CDR3 contains 15 residues. V was clipped by 7 bases and J by 9 bases; unmatched bases: 15. CDR3 in DNA: TGTGCCATCACCCAAGCGGGAACATCCGAGGGTGAGCAGTTCTTC. Encoded protein: CAITQAGTSEGEQFF.

The table lists this clonotype with many counts. This chain uses TRBV12-3 or TRBV12-4 with TRBJ2-2; D might be TRBD1 (6 bases). Trimming pared 1 base from V and 1 base from J, leaving 7 bases between. The CDR3 is 15 amino acids. In nucleotides, the CDR3 is TGTGCCAGCAGTTTAGAACAGGGGAACACCGGGGAGCTGTTTTTT. Amino acids: CASSLEQGNTGELFF.

Of note for this clonotype: A read error may explain this, as a much larger clone is one base away. The J gene is TRBJ2-1, the V gene TRBV27, with 7 bases matching TRBD2. Unmatched junction bases numbered 8, after V lost 1 base and J lost 8 bases. The germline V gene encodes CDR1 MNHEY and CDR2 SMNVEV (reference sequence). This CDR3 is 15 amino acids long. The CDR3 spells CASSLFSGWADEQFF. The DNA for the CDR3 is TGTGCCAGCAGTTTATTTAGCGGGTGGGCCGATGAGCAGTTCTTC.

This clonotype was observed a few times. The chain uses TRBV19 and TRBJ1-5; TRBD1 might be the D (6 bases). This CDR3 is built from 19 residues. Per the germline V gene, CDR1 is LNHDA and CDR2 is SQIVND (reference sequence). V lost 6 bases, J lost 0 bases, and 24 bases lay in between. CDR3 in DNA: TGTGCCAGTAGCCTACAACCGGGACAAGTGGATTATAGCAATCAGCCCCAGCATTTT. Its translation is CASSLQPGQVDYSNQPQHF.

This clonotype occurred many times. V is TRBV28 and J is TRBJ1-1, with a tentative D call TRBD1 (5 bases). V was cut by 6 bases and J by 6 bases, with 14 bases left in between. The germline gives CDR1 MDHEN, CDR2 SYDVKM. This CDR3 has 13 residues. For the CDR3, the DNA is TGTGCCAGCAGGCAGGGCGGGACCCCTGAAGCTTTCTTT. Its protein product is CASRQGGTPEAFF.

There are many counts of this clonotype. The rearrangement joins TRBV19 to TRBJ1-1; D possibly corresponds to TRBD1 (6 bases). Trimming stripped 2 bases from V and 11 bases from J, with 9 bases between. Germline V gene sequence: CDR1 LNHDA, CDR2 SQIVND (reference sequence). The length of the CDR3 is 11 residues. Here the CDR3 DNA reads TGTGCCAGTAGTATATCAGGGGACGCTTTCTTT. Its protein is CASSISGDAFF.

This clonotype appeared a few times. The gene calls are TRBV19 and TRBJ2-7; 13 bases match TRBD2. After removal of 4 bases from V and 2 bases from J, the junction contained 2 bases not matched to a gene. CDR1 and CDR2 (germline): LNHDA, SQIVND (reference sequence). The CDR3 is made up of 15 amino acids. The CDR3 DNA sequence: TGTGCCAGTAGTACCACTAGCGGGAGGGCCTACGAGCAGTACTTC. Residues: CASSTTSGRAYEQYF.

The genes are TRBV20-1 and TRBJ2-5; TRBD1 agrees at 8 bases. This CDR3 spans 12 amino acids. CDR1 is DFQATT and CDR2 is SNEGSKA in the germline V gene (reference sequence). V lost 5 bases, J lost 5 bases, and 4 bases stayed unmatched. The CDR3 sequence is CSAADRDETQYF. CDR3 DNA: TGCAGTGCTGCGGACAGGGATGAGACCCAGTACTTC.

This clonotype was seen repeatedly, ten times or more. V is TRBV11-3 and J is TRBJ2-3; 15 positions match TRBD2. CDR3 length: 18 amino acids. Germline V lookup: CDR1 SGHNT, CDR2 YENEEA. V lost 5 bases and J lost 2; bases outside the gene matches: 8. This CDR3 is CASSPGLAGGPVTDTQYF. DNA of the CDR3: TGTGCCAGCAGCCCCGGACTAGCGGGAGGGCCCGTCACAGATACGCAGTATTTT. The full variable domain, rest sourced from reference TRBV11-3 and TRBJ2-3, is EAGVVQSPRYKIIEKKQPVAFWCNPISGHNTLYWYLQNLGQGPELLIRYENEEAVDDSQLPKDRFSAERLKGVDSTLKIQPAELGDSAVYLCASSPGLAGGPVTDTQYFGPGTRLTVL.